This T cell receptor beta chain was identified during a study of human T cells and chemical hapten exposure. Time point defined: patch test 2, 6 weeks after DPC sensitization. Indicated treatment: therapeutic diphenylcyclopropenone sensitization with weekly scalp DPC. A single record per CDR3 protein comes from TCRdb applying MiXCR to the RACE reads. Of about 380,000 distinct CDR3 sequences listed, over 6% are singletons. The CDR3 totals 13 residues. Germline V lookup: CDR1 SNHLY, CDR2 FYNNEI. Trimming left V 7 bases short and J 5 bases short, with 13 bases between. Sequenced here: whole blood, sampled in connection with sensitization to the hapten diphenylcyclopropenone (DPC). The chain carries TRBV2 and TRBJ2-3; weak D call: TRBD2 (6 bases). This sequence originates from a woman aged 18-29 years with alopecia areata. Some clones in this sample may be carry-over from other donors' samples. This chain's CDR3 is CASIYSGGDTQYF. The CDR3 nucleotides read TGTGCCAGCATTTACTCCGGGGGAGATACGCAGTATTTT. Full variable domain (rest looked up from reference TRBV2 and TRBJ2-3): EPEVTQTPSHQVTQMGQEVILRCVPISNHLYFYWYRQILGQKVEFLVSFYNNEISEKSEIFDDQFSVERPDGSNFTLKIRSTKLEDSAMYFCASIYSGGDTQYFGPGTRLTVL.